The next 5 T cell receptor beta chains were all read from a single sample in a study of regulatory T cells in long-lasting Graves disease. For TCR beta, libraries came from iRepertoire HTBI primers and Arm-PCR of CDR3 regions. TCRdb re-called the multiplex PCR reads through MiXCR, storing one row per CDR3 protein. Among under 450,000 distinct CDR3 sequences listed, around 15% were seen once. As for time point: newly diagnosed GD, antithyroid drugs for less than 3 months. Extracted RNA from PBMCs served as the source of the TCR library. This same sample was also part of a study on T cells in Graves' hyperthyroidism and ophthalmopathy.

Sequenced material: peripheral blood mononuclear cells (PBMCs), taken at new diagnosis, from a patient treated with antithyroid drugs. Receptors were obtained from a woman in her late teens or twenties with Graves disease.

The V call is TRBV5-6, the J call TRBJ1-1; a possible D gene is TRBD1 (5 bases). Between the trimmed V and J ends, which lost 1 base and 0 bases, there was a span of 13 bases. The length of the CDR3 is 16 residues. Germline CDR1 is SGHDT and CDR2 is YYEEEE. DNA for the CDR3: TGTGCCAGCAGCTTGCCGGGGGTTACGATGAACACTGAAGCTTTCTTT. Its protein is CASSLPGVTMNTEAFF.

This clonotype has just a few counts. The chain is built from TRBV12-3 or TRBV12-4 and TRBJ2-3; 11 bases align to TRBD2. After removal of 2 bases from V and 3 bases from J, the junction contained 7 bases not matched to a gene. CDR3 length equals 17 residues. The CDR3 sequence: CASSLHPGTSGTDTQYF. CDR3 sequence (DNA): TGTGCCAGCAGTTTACACCCGGGGACTAGCGGTACAGATACGCAGTATTTT.

This clonotype was observed at least ten times. The rearrangement links TRBV20-1 to TRBJ2-1; 13 bases fit TRBD2. The CDR3 consists of 19 residues. Trimming cost V 2 bases and J 7 bases; bases outside gene matches: 17. In germline, CDR1 is DFQATT, CDR2 SNEGSKA (reference sequence). The DNA of the CDR3 is TGCAGTGCTAGATCCCCCCGACTAGCGGGAGGAAGATCGGCGAATGAGCAGTTCTTC. Amino acid sequence: CSARSPRLAGGRSANEQFF.

Of note for this clonotype: A much larger clone lies a single base off, so this may be a read error. The rearrangement joins TRBV5-1 to TRBJ2-7, with 10 bases lining up with TRBD1. In germline, CDR1 is SGHRS, CDR2 YFSETQ. This CDR3 has 15 residues. The ends lost 2 bases at V and 3 bases at J; junction bases unmatched: 5. CDR3 bases: TGCGCCAGCAGCTTTTCGACAGGGGGCTGCTACGAGCAGTACTTC. It encodes CASSFSTGGCYEQYF.

This clonotype turned up a few times. The CDR3 region is CASSHSGRRSETQYF. For the CDR3, the DNA is TGTGCCAGCAGCCATAGCGGGAGGCGGTCAGAGACCCAGTACTTC. The chain links TRBV25-1 to TRBJ2-1; 10 positions match TRBD2. The last part of the DNA fits TRBJ2-5 better; the J call may be wrong. The CDR3 spans 15 residues. Germline lookup yields CDR1 MGHDK and CDR2 SYGVNS.